This T cell receptor beta chain appears in the sequencing data of a study of PD-1 blockade in classical Hodgkin lymphoma. Study outcomes and limitations: Patients who responded completely had about the same baseline diversity as newly diagnosed patients. The authors excluded patients who started nivolumab under 1 year after ASCT. Reported baseline diversity: healthy donors highest, relapsed/refractory patients lowest.

The method was immunoSEQ multiplex PCR; TCRdb's version includes in-frame clones alone and lacks a portion of them. The sample contains 50,000 to 75,000 clones, more than 70% of which appear only once. In regard to this clone: What it recognizes is unknown.

Autologous stem cell transplantation was followed by relapse in every patient, and brentuximab vedotin exposure varied. Complete response, partial response or progressive disease was each patient's best response. Deletions cut 3 bases from V and 7 bases from J, with 6 bases between. Per the germline V gene, CDR1 is MGHDK and CDR2 is SYGVNS. The CDR3 length is 12 residues. V gene TRBV25-1 combines with J gene TRBJ1-4, with D uncertain. The TCR comes from a human donor with classical Hodgkin lymphoma. This specimen consisted of peripheral blood mononuclear cells (PBMCs), obtained before the second cycle of nivolumab. Here the CDR3 DNA reads TGTGCCAGCAGTGATCTGGCTGAAAAACTGTTTTTT. This sequence encodes CASSDLAEKLFF.